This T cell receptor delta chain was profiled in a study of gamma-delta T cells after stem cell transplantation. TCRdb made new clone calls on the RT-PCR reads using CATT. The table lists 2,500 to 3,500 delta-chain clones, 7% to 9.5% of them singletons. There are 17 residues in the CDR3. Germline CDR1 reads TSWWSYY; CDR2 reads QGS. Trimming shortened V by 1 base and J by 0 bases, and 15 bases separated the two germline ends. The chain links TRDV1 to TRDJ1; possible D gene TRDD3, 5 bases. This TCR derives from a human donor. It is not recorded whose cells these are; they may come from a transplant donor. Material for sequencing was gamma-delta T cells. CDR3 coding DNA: TGTGCTCTTGGGGAACCAGAGACCCCTGGGAACACCGATAAACTCATCTTT. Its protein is CALGEPETPGNTDKLIF.